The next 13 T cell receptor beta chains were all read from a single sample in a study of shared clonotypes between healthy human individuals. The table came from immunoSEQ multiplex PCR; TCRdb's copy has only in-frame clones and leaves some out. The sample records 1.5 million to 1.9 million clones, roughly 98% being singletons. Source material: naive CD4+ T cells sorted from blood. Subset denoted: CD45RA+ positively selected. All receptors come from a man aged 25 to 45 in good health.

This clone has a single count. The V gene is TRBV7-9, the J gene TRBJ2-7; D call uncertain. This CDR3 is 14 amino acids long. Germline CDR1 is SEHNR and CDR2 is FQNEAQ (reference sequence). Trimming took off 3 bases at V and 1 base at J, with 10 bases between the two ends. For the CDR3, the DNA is TGTGCCAGCAGCTTCCCTGGGTCTTCCTACGAGCAGTACTTC. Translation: CASSFPGSSYEQYF.

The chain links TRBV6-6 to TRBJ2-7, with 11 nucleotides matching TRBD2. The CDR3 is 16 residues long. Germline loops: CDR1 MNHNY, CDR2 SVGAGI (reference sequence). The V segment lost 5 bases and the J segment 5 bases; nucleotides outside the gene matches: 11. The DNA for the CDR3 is TGTGCCAGCAGTCCCCCCGGGACTAGCGGTTATCACGAGCAGTACTTC. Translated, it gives CASSPPGTSGYHEQYF.

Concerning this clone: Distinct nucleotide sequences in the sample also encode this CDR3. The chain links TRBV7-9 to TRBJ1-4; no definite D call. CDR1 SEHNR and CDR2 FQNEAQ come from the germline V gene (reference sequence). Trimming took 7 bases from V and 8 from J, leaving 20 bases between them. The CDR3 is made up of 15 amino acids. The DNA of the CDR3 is TGTGCCAGCACCGAACCGGGGTTAGGGAACGAAAAACTGTTTTTT. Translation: CASTEPGLGNEKLFF.

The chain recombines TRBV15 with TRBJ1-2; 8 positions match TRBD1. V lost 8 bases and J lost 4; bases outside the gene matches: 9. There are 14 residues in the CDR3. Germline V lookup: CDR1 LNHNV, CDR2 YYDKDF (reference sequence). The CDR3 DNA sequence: TGTGCCACCCAAAAGACAGGGGTTTCCTATGGCTACACCTTC. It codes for CATQKTGVSYGYTF.

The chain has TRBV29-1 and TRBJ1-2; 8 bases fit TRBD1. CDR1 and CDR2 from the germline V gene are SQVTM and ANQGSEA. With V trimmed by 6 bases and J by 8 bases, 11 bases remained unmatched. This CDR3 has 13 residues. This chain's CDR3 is CSVPPDRVGGYTF. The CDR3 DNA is TGCAGCGTCCCCCCGGACAGGGTCGGCGGCTACACCTTC.

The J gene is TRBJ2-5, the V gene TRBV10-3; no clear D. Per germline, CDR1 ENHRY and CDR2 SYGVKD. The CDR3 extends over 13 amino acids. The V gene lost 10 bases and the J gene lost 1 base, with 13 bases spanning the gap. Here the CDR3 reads CATAPELQETQYF. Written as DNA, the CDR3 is TGTGCCACAGCCCCGGAACTCCAAGAGACCCAGTACTTC.

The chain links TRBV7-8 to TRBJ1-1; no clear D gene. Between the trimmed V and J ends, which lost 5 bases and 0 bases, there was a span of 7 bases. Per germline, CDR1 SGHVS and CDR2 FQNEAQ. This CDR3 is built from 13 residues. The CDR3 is CASSNNLNTEAFF. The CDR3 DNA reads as TGTGCCAGCAGCAACAACTTGAACACTGAAGCTTTCTTT.

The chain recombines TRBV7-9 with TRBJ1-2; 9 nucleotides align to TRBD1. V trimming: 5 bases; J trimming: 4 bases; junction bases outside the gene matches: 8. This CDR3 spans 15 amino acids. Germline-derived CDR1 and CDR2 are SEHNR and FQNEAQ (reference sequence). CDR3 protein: CASSRPGQGTYGYTF. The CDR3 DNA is TGTGCCAGCAGCCGACCCGGACAGGGGACCTATGGCTACACCTTC.

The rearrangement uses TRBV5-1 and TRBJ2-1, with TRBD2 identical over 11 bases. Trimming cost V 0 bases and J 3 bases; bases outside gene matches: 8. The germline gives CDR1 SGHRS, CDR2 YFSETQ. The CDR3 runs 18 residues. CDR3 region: CASSLVPSGRTHYNEQFF. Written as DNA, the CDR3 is TGCGCCAGCAGCTTGGTACCTAGCGGGAGGACCCACTACAATGAGCAGTTCTTC.

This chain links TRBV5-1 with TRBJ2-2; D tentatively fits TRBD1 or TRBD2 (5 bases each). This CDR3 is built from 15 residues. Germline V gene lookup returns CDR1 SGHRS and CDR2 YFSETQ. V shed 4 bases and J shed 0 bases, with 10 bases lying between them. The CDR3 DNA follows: TGCGCCAGCAGCCTGGGACCAACGAACACCGGGGAGCTGTTTTTT. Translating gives CASSLGPTNTGELFF.

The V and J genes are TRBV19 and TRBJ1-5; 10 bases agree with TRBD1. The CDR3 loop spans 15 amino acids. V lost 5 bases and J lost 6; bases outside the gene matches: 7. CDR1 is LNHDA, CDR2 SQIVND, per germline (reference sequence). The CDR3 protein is CASSGDRGPGQPQHF. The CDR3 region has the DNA TGTGCCAGTAGTGGTGACAGGGGGCCGGGTCAGCCCCAGCATTTT.

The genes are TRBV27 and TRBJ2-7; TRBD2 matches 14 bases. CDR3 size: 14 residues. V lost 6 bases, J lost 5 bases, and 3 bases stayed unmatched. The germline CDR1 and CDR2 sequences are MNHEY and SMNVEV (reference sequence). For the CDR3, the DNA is TGTGCCAGCAGGGGACTAGCGGGAGCCCACGAGCAGTACTTC. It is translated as CASRGLAGAHEQYF.

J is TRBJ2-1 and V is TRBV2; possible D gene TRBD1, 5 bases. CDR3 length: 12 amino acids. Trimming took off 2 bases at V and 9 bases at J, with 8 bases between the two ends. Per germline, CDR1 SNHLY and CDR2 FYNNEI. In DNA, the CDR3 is TGTGCCAGCAGTGAAAGGGGCCCTGAGCAGTTCTTC. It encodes CASSERGPEQFF.